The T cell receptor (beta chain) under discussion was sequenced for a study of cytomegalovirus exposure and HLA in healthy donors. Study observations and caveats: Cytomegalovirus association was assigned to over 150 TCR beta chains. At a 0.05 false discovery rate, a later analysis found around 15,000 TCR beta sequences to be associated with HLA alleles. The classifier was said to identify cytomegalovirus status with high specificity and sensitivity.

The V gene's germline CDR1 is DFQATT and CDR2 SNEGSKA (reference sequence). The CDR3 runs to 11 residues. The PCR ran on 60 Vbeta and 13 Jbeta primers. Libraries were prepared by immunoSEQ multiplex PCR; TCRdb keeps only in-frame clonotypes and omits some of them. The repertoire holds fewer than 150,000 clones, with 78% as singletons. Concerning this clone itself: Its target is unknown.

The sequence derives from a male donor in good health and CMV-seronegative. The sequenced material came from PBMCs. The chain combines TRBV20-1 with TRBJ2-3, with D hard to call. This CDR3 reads CSPEKVDTQYF. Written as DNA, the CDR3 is TGCAGCCCCGAGAAAGTAGATACGCAGTATTTT.